A selection of T cell receptor beta chains follows, all from one sample in a study of blood T cell repertoires in COVID-19. Measured with immunoSEQ multiplex PCR; TCRdb has only the in-frame clones, and not every one. The table records fewer than 250,000 clones, approximately 83% of them present only once. The sample taken for sequencing was PBMCs or T cells enriched from blood (not recorded which). Source of these receptors: a woman aged 40 to 50 who had been exposed to COVID-19. Both conserved end residues are part of each CDR3. Fields, in order: V gene, J gene, clone size, CDR3 protein. The size entry is marked missing in some rows and otherwise reads once, few, many or a size class.

>TRBV7-9|TRBJ2-2|-
CASSPRRGAGTGELFF
>TRBV7-9|TRBJ1-4|once
CASSFDVTEKLFF
>TRBV3-1/TRBV3-2|TRBJ2-2|-
CASSEGQVYTGELFF
>TRBV5-1|TRBJ2-5|-
CASSAQGSQETQYF
>TRBV19|TRBJ1-1|-
CASSMRNRGPEAFF
>TRBV21-1|TRBJ1-2|-
CASSKVGPGNYGYTF
>TRBV19|TRBJ1-2|-
CASSIDPGDRGYTF
>TRBV11-2|TRBJ2-6|-
CASSLAVLGANVLTF
>TRBV7-9|TRBJ1-4|-
CASSVGERSEKLFF
>TRBV2|TRBJ2-5|-
CASTAETQYF
>TRBV2|TRBJ2-7|-
CASSEGTGGIYEQYF
>TRBV11-2|TRBJ2-5|few
CASSLENRVETQYF
>TRBV27|TRBJ1-6|once
CASSLAAGENNSPLHF
>TRBV19|TRBJ1-2|-
CASSWPKRAYGYTF
>TRBV7-2|TRBJ2-7|-
CASSPGLSRGEQYF
>TRBV3-1/TRBV3-2|TRBJ1-6|-
CASSQVQGLYNSPLHF
>TRBV5-1|TRBJ2-5|-
CASSWSTGAQETQYF
>TRBV5-1|TRBJ1-2|once
CASSLERESYGYTF
>TRBV5-8|TRBJ2-7|-
CASSLVGSTYEQYF
>TRBV9|TRBJ1-1|-
CASSAGGAGNTEAFF
>TRBV7-8|TRBJ2-1|-
CASSLDLAGGPSSYNEQFF
>TRBV6-5|TRBJ1-1|-
CASSSPDRENTEAFF
>TRBV29-1|TRBJ1-2|-
CSVGDRGRGGYTF
>TRBV5-1|TRBJ1-1|once
CASSPPGTGLFSEAFF
>TRBV7-2|TRBJ1-1|-
CASSKQGMGNTEAFF
>TRBV2|TRBJ2-3|-
CASSEGLSTDTQYF
>TRBV5-4|TRBJ2-6|-
CASIDRAGANVLTF
>TRBV11-2|TRBJ1-1|-
CASSLGRTTMNTEAFF
>TRBV4-3|TRBJ1-1|few
CASSQATPGTLTFF
>TRBV6-5|TRBJ2-7|-
CASAQGHEQYF
>TRBV7-2|TRBJ2-1|-
CASSLGLVAYNEQFF
>TRBV18|TRBJ1-5|once
CASSSTGRDQPQHF
>TRBV5-1|TRBJ2-2|-
CASSLGGGSGTGELFF
>TRBV9|TRBJ2-2|-
CASSPSGGPNTGELFF
>TRBV5-1|TRBJ1-1|once
CASSSQGARTEAFF
>TRBV4-2|TRBJ1-1|once
CASSQEEGMNTEAFF
>TRBV25-1|TRBJ2-7|-
CASTDRYEQYF
>TRBV12-5|TRBJ2-3|-
CASGASGTDTQYF
>TRBV7-2|TRBJ2-2|-
CASRLRATSNTGELFF
>TRBV7-9|TRBJ2-7|-
CASSLVGHEQYF
>TRBV7-9|TRBJ2-5|-
CASSLVLGQVGRETQYF
>TRBV12-3/TRBV12-4|TRBJ1-1|-
CASSFSSNTEAFF
>TRBV5-1|TRBJ1-4|-
CASSLAGSTNEKLFF
>TRBV3-1/TRBV3-2|TRBJ1-5|-
CASSPRQGHQPQHF
>TRBV5-4|TRBJ1-2|-
CASSLRTGSSNYGYTF
>TRBV5-1|TRBJ2-7|-
CASSSGQVSYEQYF
>TRBV18|TRBJ1-2|-
CASSPQEDYGYTF
>TRBV28|TRBJ1-2|-
CASAPTASGYTF
>TRBV3-1/TRBV3-2|TRBJ2-7|-
CASSRFPSSGGLPNEQYF
>TRBV7-9|TRBJ1-5|-
CASSVQGDSNQPQHF
>TRBV27|TRBJ1-1|-
CASSPTVKVGTEAFF
>TRBV6-5|TRBJ2-7|-
CASTTYAGEQYF
>TRBV18|TRBJ1-1|-
CASSPPSISRNTEAFF
>TRBV27|TRBJ1-2|-
CASSLTPHAEGQGSYGYTF
>TRBV9|TRBJ2-3|-
CASSVNSDRTRPDTQYF